The 2 T cell receptor beta chains in this list originate from one sample, sequenced in a study of T-cell reconstitution after alpha-beta-depleted transplantation in children. Preparation of the TCRbeta library was carried out with unique molecular identifiers. TCRdb reprocessed the PCR reads via MiXCR and lists one record per CDR3 protein. The sample holds approximately 630,000 distinct CDR3 sequences, 10% to 15% seen once. The specimen was PBMCs, collected before TCRalphabeta/CD19-depleted stem cell transplant. All receptors come from a girl aged 2 to 10 with congenital amegakaryocytic thrombocytopenia, due to receive a stem cell transplant.

This clonotype turned up a few times. This rearrangement joins TRBV12-3 or TRBV12-4 to TRBJ1-5; no clear D. The CDR3 spans 12 residues. V was cut by 6 bases and J by 3 bases, with 6 bases left in between. The CDR3 protein is CASRQTNQPQHF. CDR3 DNA: TGTGCCAGCAGGCAAACCAATCAGCCCCAGCATTTT.

The V call is TRBV29-1, the J call TRBJ1-1, with TRBD1 as a possible D gene (5 bases). The V gene lost 2 bases and the J gene lost 3 bases, with 13 bases spanning the gap. Germline lookup yields CDR1 SQVTM and CDR2 ANQGSEA. This CDR3 has 14 residues. CDR3 sequence reads: CSVENRDGYTEAFF. In nucleotides, the CDR3 is TGCAGCGTTGAAAACCGGGACGGGTACACTGAAGCTTTCTTT.